The 9 T cell receptor beta chains in this list originate from one sample, sequenced in a study of blood T cell repertoires in COVID-19. Some clones are missing from TCRdb's copy, which holds only in-frame ones; the method was immunoSEQ multiplex PCR. The profile covers fewer than 300,000 clones, with roughly 85% appearing a single time and approximately 5% taken by the ten largest. Sequencing was done on a sample of peripheral blood. Receptors originate from a man aged 45-65 years with active or convalescent COVID-19.

The rearrangement links TRBV13 to TRBJ2-3; 8 nucleotides match TRBD2. The ends lost 1 base at V and 1 base at J; junction bases unmatched: 7. Germline V lookup: CDR1 PRHDT, CDR2 FYEKMQ (reference sequence). The CDR3 runs to 17 residues. The chain's CDR3 is CASSLDAGGFGTDTQYF. CDR3 nucleotides: TGTGCCAGCAGCTTAGATGCGGGGGGATTTGGCACAGATACGCAGTATTTT.

This chain links TRBV9 with TRBJ2-1; TRBD2 aligns across 7 bases. The junction had 9 bases not matched to a gene; V was cut back by 3 bases and J by 3 bases. The CDR3 extends over 16 amino acids. CDR1 is SGDLS and CDR2 is YYNGEE in the germline V gene. The CDR3 loop reads CASSESGTKDYNEQFF. CDR3 bases: TGTGCCAGCAGCGAATCCGGGACTAAAGACTACAATGAGCAGTTCTTC.

The chain carries TRBV7-9 and TRBJ1-5, with 7 positions matching TRBD1. Trimming cost V 4 bases and J 6 bases; bases outside gene matches: 9. The CDR3 is 15 amino acids. Germline CDR1 and CDR2: SEHNR and FQNEAQ (reference sequence). The CDR3 reads CASSSTGTVGQPQHF. CDR3 coding DNA: TGTGCCAGCAGCTCGACAGGGACAGTCGGTCAGCCCCAGCATTTT.

The chain joins TRBV2 to TRBJ2-1; TRBD1 matches at 9 bases. V was pared by 2 bases and J by 5 bases, with 10 bases of the junction left unmatched. CDR3 size: 17 residues. Germline loops: CDR1 SNHLY, CDR2 FYNNEI. In DNA, the CDR3 is TGTGCCAGCAGTGAATCTTTTGGGACAGGGATAAACAATGAGCAGTTCTTC. Residues: CASSESFGTGINNEQFF.

This chain uses TRBV4-2 with TRBJ2-7; D remains unclear. This CDR3 is 14 amino acids long. V lost 4 bases to trimming and J lost 5 bases, with 15 bases between them. Germline V gives CDR1 LGHNA, CDR2 YNFKEQ. This chain's CDR3 is CASSPPAKVNEQYF. In nucleotides, the CDR3 is TGTGCCAGCAGCCCTCCCGCGAAAGTCAACGAGCAGTACTTC.

This clone was detected once. This chain links TRBV6-5 with TRBJ1-4; 8 bases are a match to TRBD1. V trimming: 6 bases; J trimming: 16 bases; junction bases outside the gene matches: 10. In germline, CDR1 is MNHEY, CDR2 SVGAGI. The CDR3 sequence is 12 residues long. Here the CDR3 DNA reads TGTGCCAGCAGGACTTCACCGGGACAGGAGTTTTTT. This codes for CASRTSPGQEFF.

The chain is built from TRBV2 and TRBJ1-5; TRBD1 might be the D (6 bases). Germline assignment: CDR1 SNHLY and CDR2 FYNNEI. V lost 7 bases, J lost 5 bases, and 12 bases lay in between. This CDR3 is 13 amino acids long. CDR3 in amino acids: CASMRGKDQPQHF. CDR3 coding DNA: TGTGCCAGCATGAGGGGGAAAGATCAGCCCCAGCATTTT.

This clone was seen just once. This chain joins TRBV28 and TRBJ2-2; TRBD1 might be the D (6 bases). V shed 5 bases and J shed 5 bases, with 18 bases lying between them. The CDR3 runs 16 residues. CDR1 and CDR2 from the germline V gene are MDHEN and SYDVKM. CDR3 DNA sequence: TGTGCCAGCAGTCCAACCGGACAGAAAGATACCGGGGAGCTGTTTTTT. Protein product: CASSPTGQKDTGELFF. Combining the CDR3 with reference TRBV28 and TRBJ2-2 gives the whole variable domain DVKVTQSSRYLVKRTGEKVFLECVQDMDHENMFWYRQDPGLGLRLIYFSYDVKMKEKGDIPEGYSVSREKKERFSLILESASTNQTSMYLCASSPTGQKDTGELFFGEGSRLTVL.

The chain carries TRBV7-9 and TRBJ2-5; D unclear. Germline CDR1 SEHNR, CDR2 FQNEAQ (reference sequence). Trimming removed 9 bases from V and 3 bases from J, with 5 bases in between. The CDR3 loop spans 10 amino acids. The CDR3 is CASEKETQYF. Here the CDR3 DNA reads TGTGCCAGTGAGAAAGAGACCCAGTACTTC.